The clone carrying this T cell receptor (beta chain) was detected a few times. Its antigen remains unidentified. The source of the sample is a study of cytomegalovirus exposure and HLA in healthy donors. Broader study findings: Earlier findings revealed that most TCR beta V segments proved productive either about 87% or about 30% of the time. The authors confirmed in vitro that a few CMV-associated chains were specific for CMV antigens. In a later analysis, at a false discovery rate of 0.05, roughly 17,000 TCR beta sequences were associated with HLA alleles.

Primers: 60 Vbeta forward and 13 Jbeta reverse. The repertoire was sequenced with immunoSEQ multiplex PCR; TCRdb's copy has only in-frame clones and lacks some. There are about 150,000 clones in the sample; approximately 88% occur only once, and under 0.4% lies in the top ten. The V segment lost 3 bases and the J segment 4 bases; nucleotides outside the gene matches: 8. Germline CDR1 and CDR2: SGHDT and YYEEEE. CDR3 length: 16 residues. This rearrangement joins TRBV5-6 to TRBJ1-4, with 8 bases matching TRBD1. The source of this sequence is a boy younger than 10 in good health and CMV-seronegative. Sequenced material: PBMCs. DNA of the CDR3: TGTGCCAGCAGCTCTTCCGGGACAGGCCTTAATGAAAAACTGTTTTTT. Translation gives CASSSSGTGLNEKLFF.